This T cell receptor beta chain was profiled in a study of CD8+CD57+ T cells in acquired aplastic anemia. The germline V and J ends were trimmed by 5 bases and 0 bases, with 17 bases remaining between them. The CDR3 sequence is 18 residues long. CDR1 and CDR2 (germline): SGHTA, FQGNSA. In patients chosen for sequencing, flow cytometry had shown CD8+CD57+ cell expansion. There were no patients without severe acquired aplastic anemia. The use of genomic DNA as template underpinned the TCR beta VDJ and CDR3 profiling. TCRdb independently ran MiXCR on the reads; one entry per CDR3 protein. The table includes about 220,000 distinct CDR3 sequences, 47% detected once.

The V gene is TRBV7-2, the J gene TRBJ1-6; TRBD1 might be the D (5 bases). The sample taken for sequencing was sorted CD4+, CD8+, or CD8+CD57+ T cells (not recorded which) from PBMCs. The sequence derives from a human donor with aplastic anemia. The CDR3 loop is CASSRLEGLSSYNSPLHF. The DNA for the CDR3 is TGTGCCAGCAGCCGGCTGGAGGGGCTGAGCTCCTATAATTCACCCCTCCACTTT.